The rows below give T cell receptor beta chains drawn from one sample of a study of control samples from healthy donors and cancer patients. Clones were read by immunoSEQ multiplex PCR, and TCRdb kept only the in-frame ones, dropping some. This table has 90,000 to 130,000 clones, around 87% appearing once. The sample consisted of PBMCs. The receptors shown here come from a woman in her sixties with lung cancer. Each CDR3 is given with its conserved first and last residue. Fields, in order: V gene, clone size, J gene, D gene, CDR3 DNA, CDR3 protein. The D gene is left open where the match is weak. Clone size is shown for a subset of rows, as once, few, many or a class of expanded clone.

>TRBV4-2|once|TRBJ2-5|TRBD2
TGTGCCAGCAGCCAAGAAAACACTAGCGGGGGTCAGACCCAGTACTTC
CASSQENTSGGQTQYF
>TRBV2|-|TRBJ1-1|-
TGTGCCATCCTAAAGGGCACTGAAGCTTTCTTT
CAILKGTEAFF
>TRBV3-1/TRBV3-2|-|TRBJ1-2|-
TGTGCCAGCAGCCAAGATGGGGGAGGCTATGGCTACACCTTC
CASSQDGGGYGYTF
>TRBV6-5|-|TRBJ2-3|TRBD2
TGTGCCAGCACCCGGAGCGCGGGGGCAGATACGCAGTATTTT
CASTRSAGADTQYF
>TRBV19|-|TRBJ1-1|-
TGTGCCAGTAGTATCGCAGGGCCACTGAACACTGAAGCTTTCTTT
CASSIAGPLNTEAFF
>TRBV14|-|TRBJ2-3|TRBD2
TGTGCCAGCAGCGGCCCTCCTAGCGGAACGTCAGATACGCAGTATTTT
CASSGPPSGTSDTQYF
>TRBV29-1|-|TRBJ2-3|TRBD2
TGCAGCGTTTACGGGGGGGATAGCACAGATACGCAGTATTTT
CSVYGGDSTDTQYF
>TRBV5-4|-|TRBJ1-2|-
TGTGCCAGCAGCTTGGTCTCGGCATCTGGCTACACCTTC
CASSLVSASGYTF
>TRBV2|once|TRBJ2-1|-
TGTGCCAGCAGTGAGCGTAATGAGCAGTTCTTC
CASSERNEQFF
>TRBV6-1|-|TRBJ1-3|-
TGTGCCAGCAGTGACAAACAGTTTCTCTCTGGAAACACCATATATTTT
CASSDKQFLSGNTIYF
>TRBV6-5|-|TRBJ2-7|-
TGTGCCAGCAGTCAGATTGGGGACAACTACGAGCAGTACTTC
CASSQIGDNYEQYF
>TRBV11-3|few|TRBJ2-1|TRBD2
TGTGCCAGCAGCTCGTACTTAGGAGGGAGGGCCAACAATGAGCAGTTCTTC
CASSSYLGGRANNEQFF
>TRBV5-1|once|TRBJ1-5|-
TGCGCCAGCAGCTTGGAGGCACAGGGTTCTAGCAATCAGCCCCAGCATTTT
CASSLEAQGSSNQPQHF
>TRBV6-6|-|TRBJ2-2|-
TGTGCCAGCCTGAAGGGGGGAAGTGACGGGGAGCTGTTTTTT
CASLKGGSDGELFF